This TCR beta chain stems from a study of blood T cell repertoires in COVID-19. Whole-study context: The United States, Italy and Spain supplied acute and convalescent COVID-19 samples. T cells, B-cell-depleted T cells, or PBMCs provided the cDNA or gDNA that served as material.

Only one count was recorded for this clone. Original processing notes: Cell counts per sample came from amplifying reference gene primers. Generated by immunoSEQ multiplex PCR, the TCRdb table keeps only in-frame clones and is missing some. The D gene and trimming were derived from the DNA, and the V and J assignments and clone size from that table. The sample lists some 150,000 clones; 60% to 85% were seen once. V lost 5 bases and J lost 8; bases outside the gene matches: 8. The CDR3 loop spans 13 amino acids. Germline CDR1 is SNHLY and CDR2 is FYNNEI. Sequencing was done on a sample of peripheral blood. The V gene is TRBV2, the J gene TRBJ1-2; 7 bases map to TRBD1. This clonotype originated in a man older than 75 with acute or convalescent COVID-19. This CDR3 is CASSPDREQGYTF. The CDR3 nucleotides read TGTGCCAGCAGTCCCGACAGGGAACAAGGCTACACCTTC. Based on the CDR3 plus reference TRBV2 and TRBJ1-2, the full variable domain is EPEVTQTPSHQVTQMGQEVILRCVPISNHLYFYWYRQILGQKVEFLVSFYNNEISEKSEIFDDQFSVERPDGSNFTLKIRSTKLEDSAMYFCASSPDREQGYTFGSGTRLTVV.